This is a list of T cell receptor beta chains from one sample in a study of blood T cell repertoires in COVID-19. Assay: immunoSEQ multiplex PCR; the TCRdb copy retains only in-frame clones and omits some. The repertoire holds a few hundred thousand clones, with 70% to 90% as singletons. The sample was PBMCs or T cells enriched from blood (not recorded which). These receptors were taken from a woman aged 25-40 years who had recovered from COVID-19. The CDR3 runs from the conserved cysteine through the conserved F or W.

j_call: TRBJ1-2; v_call: TRBV7-2; cdr3_aa: CASSPDRTMGYGYTF
j_call: TRBJ2-1; v_call: TRBV7-9; cdr3_aa: CASSLVVGGGDRVNEQFF
j_call: TRBJ1-2; v_call: TRBV6-5; cdr3_aa: CASSYADRIGMGYTF
j_call: TRBJ1-1; v_call: TRBV19; cdr3_aa: CASSPTGGTEAFF
j_call: TRBJ1-1; v_call: TRBV18; cdr3_aa: CASSPGAGGSNTEAFF
j_call: TRBJ2-7; v_call: TRBV5-4; cdr3_aa: CASSLGPGTGAYEQYF
j_call: TRBJ2-1; v_call: TRBV7-3; cdr3_aa: CASSFYGTSGYNEQFF
j_call: TRBJ1-3; v_call: TRBV2; cdr3_aa: CASSVEDGQGKFSGNTIYF
j_call: TRBJ1-4; v_call: TRBV30; cdr3_aa: CAWGIQGSEKLFF
j_call: TRBJ2-1; v_call: TRBV15; cdr3_aa: CATSRDKSFGQFF
j_call: TRBJ1-1; v_call: TRBV5-1; cdr3_aa: CASSFPGSTEAFF
j_call: TRBJ2-2; v_call: TRBV14; cdr3_aa: CASSLLGGANTGELFF
j_call: TRBJ1-1; v_call: TRBV3-1/TRBV3-2; cdr3_aa: CASSRRDREAFF
j_call: TRBJ2-3; v_call: TRBV5-1; cdr3_aa: CASSLASGEDTQYF
j_call: TRBJ2-7; v_call: TRBV5-1; cdr3_aa: CASSRTGEKNEQYF
j_call: TRBJ2-1; v_call: TRBV19; cdr3_aa: CASTTAARGGLGNEQFF
j_call: TRBJ2-7; v_call: TRBV5-1; cdr3_aa: CASSPGLTSGDYEQYF
j_call: TRBJ1-1; v_call: TRBV3-1/TRBV3-2; cdr3_aa: CASSQDLRAVAFF
j_call: TRBJ1-5; v_call: TRBV18; cdr3_aa: CASSPPPPPTGGNQPQHF
j_call: TRBJ1-2; v_call: TRBV2; cdr3_aa: CASRVTGDYGYTF
j_call: TRBJ1-2; v_call: TRBV27; cdr3_aa: CASSVGTGYGGYTF
j_call: TRBJ2-3; v_call: TRBV9; cdr3_aa: CASSELAGITDTQYF
j_call: TRBJ1-6; v_call: TRBV21-1; cdr3_aa: CASSRIRGPSPLHF
j_call: TRBJ2-3; v_call: TRBV3-1/TRBV3-2; cdr3_aa: CASSPAVTDTQYF
j_call: TRBJ1-4; v_call: TRBV19; cdr3_aa: CASSSRTGTATNEKLFF
j_call: TRBJ2-5; v_call: TRBV5-1; cdr3_aa: CASSLYVWDIQETQYF
j_call: TRBJ1-2; v_call: TRBV5-1; cdr3_aa: CASSLEFTGSLYGYTF
j_call: TRBJ1-4; v_call: TRBV7-9; cdr3_aa: CASSLNTEKLFF
j_call: TRBJ2-2; v_call: TRBV7-9; cdr3_aa: CASSLPQAGAPTGELFF
j_call: TRBJ2-1; v_call: TRBV9; cdr3_aa: CASSAFGGGVGEQFF
j_call: TRBJ2-5; v_call: TRBV2; cdr3_aa: CASSQSRTSGGAEETQYF
j_call: TRBJ2-1; v_call: TRBV24-1; cdr3_aa: CATSDLRAGNEQFF
j_call: TRBJ1-2; v_call: TRBV5-5; cdr3_aa: CASSQGQVSGYTF
j_call: TRBJ2-3; v_call: TRBV5-1; cdr3_aa: CASSLDGYGTDTQYF
j_call: TRBJ1-4; v_call: TRBV19; cdr3_aa: CASSLRRNEKLFF
j_call: TRBJ1-1; v_call: TRBV19; cdr3_aa: CASSIDLGQFPMNTEAFF
j_call: TRBJ2-5; v_call: TRBV6-2/TRBV6-3; cdr3_aa: CASSYFLTSVMGTQYF
j_call: TRBJ2-1; v_call: TRBV19; cdr3_aa: CASSSQGGGEQFF
j_call: TRBJ2-3; v_call: TRBV27; cdr3_aa: CASSHRVGATDTDTQYF
j_call: TRBJ1-1; v_call: TRBV9; cdr3_aa: CASSGPGMNTEAFF